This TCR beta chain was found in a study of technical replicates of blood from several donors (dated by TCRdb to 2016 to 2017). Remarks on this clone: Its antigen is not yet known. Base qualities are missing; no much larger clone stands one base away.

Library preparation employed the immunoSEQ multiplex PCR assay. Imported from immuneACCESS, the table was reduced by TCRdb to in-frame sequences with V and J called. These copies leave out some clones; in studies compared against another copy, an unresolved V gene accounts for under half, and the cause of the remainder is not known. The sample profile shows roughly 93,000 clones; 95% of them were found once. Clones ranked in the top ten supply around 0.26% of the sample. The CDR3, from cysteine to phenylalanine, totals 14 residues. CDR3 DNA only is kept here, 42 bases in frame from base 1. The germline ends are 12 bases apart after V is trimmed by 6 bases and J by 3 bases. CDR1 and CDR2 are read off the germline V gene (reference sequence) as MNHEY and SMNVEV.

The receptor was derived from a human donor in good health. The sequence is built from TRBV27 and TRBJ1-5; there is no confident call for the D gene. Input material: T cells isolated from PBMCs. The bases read TGTGCCAGCAGCCCTATCGGGTCCAATCAGCCCCAGCATTTT. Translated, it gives CASSPIGSNQPQHF.